The sequence of this T cell receptor beta chain was determined in a study of blood T cell repertoires in COVID-19. Per germline, CDR1 SGHTA and CDR2 FQGNSA. V shed 5 bases, J shed 5 bases, and the junction held 12 bases outside the gene matches. The CDR3 runs to 16 residues. Self-reported history from a screening survey and questionnaire set each donor's cohort. Only in-frame clones appear in the TCRdb table, and some are missing; sequencing was by immunoSEQ multiplex PCR. This sample yields 250,000 or so clones, of which more than 80% are seen a single time; 1.8% belongs to the top ten. The chain couples TRBV7-2 to TRBJ2-1, with 7 bases fitting TRBD1. The specimen sequenced was PBMCs or T cells enriched from blood (not recorded which). The TCR sequence derives from a man aged 60 to 75 who had recovered from COVID-19. CDR3 sequence: CASSLNRQGAHNEQFF. In nucleotides, the CDR3 is TGTGCCAGCAGCCTGAATCGACAGGGCGCCCACAATGAGCAGTTCTTC.